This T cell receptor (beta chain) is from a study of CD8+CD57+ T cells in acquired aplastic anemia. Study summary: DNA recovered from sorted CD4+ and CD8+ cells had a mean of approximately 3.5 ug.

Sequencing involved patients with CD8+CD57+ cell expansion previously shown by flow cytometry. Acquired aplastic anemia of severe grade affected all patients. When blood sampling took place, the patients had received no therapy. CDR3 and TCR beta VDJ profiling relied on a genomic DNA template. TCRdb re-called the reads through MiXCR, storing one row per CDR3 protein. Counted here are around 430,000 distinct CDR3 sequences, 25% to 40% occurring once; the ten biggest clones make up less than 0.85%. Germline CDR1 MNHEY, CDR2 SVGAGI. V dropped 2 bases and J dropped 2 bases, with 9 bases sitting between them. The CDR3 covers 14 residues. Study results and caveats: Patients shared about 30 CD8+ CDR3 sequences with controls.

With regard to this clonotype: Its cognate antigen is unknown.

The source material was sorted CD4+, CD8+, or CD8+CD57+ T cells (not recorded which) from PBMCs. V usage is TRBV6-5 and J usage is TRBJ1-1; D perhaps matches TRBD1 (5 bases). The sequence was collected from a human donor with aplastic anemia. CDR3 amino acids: CASSYGAYNTEAFF. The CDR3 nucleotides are TGTGCCAGCAGTTACGGGGCTTACAACACTGAAGCTTTCTTT.